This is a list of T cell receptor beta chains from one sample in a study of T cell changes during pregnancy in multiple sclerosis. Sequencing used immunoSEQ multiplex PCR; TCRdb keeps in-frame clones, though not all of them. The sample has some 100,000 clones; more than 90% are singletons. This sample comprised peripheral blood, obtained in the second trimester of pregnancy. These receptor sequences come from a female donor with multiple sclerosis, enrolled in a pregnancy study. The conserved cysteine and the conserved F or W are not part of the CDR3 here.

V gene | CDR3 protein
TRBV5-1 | ASSLGVAGGYEQY
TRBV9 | ASSLGTGGGNTIY
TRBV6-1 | ASSEVFGLAGGDEQF
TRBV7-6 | ASSLDQGWDTQY
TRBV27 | ASRGLAGVRGSYEQY
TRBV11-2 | ASSFWGGAQDEQF
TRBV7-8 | ASSLELGASNYEQY
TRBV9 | ASSGTGVGTEAF
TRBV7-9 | ASSTGQLANYGYT
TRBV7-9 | ASSLGGTSSYEQY
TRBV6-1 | ASTTTGGGYGYT
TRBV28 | ASSLGQYNQPQH
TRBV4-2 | ASSQALSGGEGTQY
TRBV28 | ASSPVQGAGNRYSNQPQH
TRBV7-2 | ASSLARQGNIQY
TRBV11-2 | ASSRTPNYGYT
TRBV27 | ASSPRGIYEQY
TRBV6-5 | ASKTGIDQPQH
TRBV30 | AWCRGTSEKLF
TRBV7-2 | ASSHSGLQETQY
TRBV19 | ASSIGGQGVSYEQY
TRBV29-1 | SAPAGLGQF
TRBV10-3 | AISEDRGEKLF
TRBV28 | ASSFLGSGVETQY
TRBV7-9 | ASSSASGIRSGEQF
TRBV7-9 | ASSLGLTAVRSYNEQF
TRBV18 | ASSPAGANTYEQY
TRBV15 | ATSRDTGGYTIY
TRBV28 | ASSPGLNYEQY
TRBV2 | ASKAGTGSYNEQF
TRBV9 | ASSQRGAMSPSTDTQY
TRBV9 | ASSVELAGALGEQY
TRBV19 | ASSIDRGTLTGELF
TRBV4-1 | ASSHLFSGSYEQY
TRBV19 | ASSSPSGGIADTQY
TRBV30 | AWSGYQRGGRTDTQY
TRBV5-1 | ASSFRQGGDTGELF
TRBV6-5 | ASSYSGGANTGELF
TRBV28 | ASSLAGGRDEHEQY
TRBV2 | ASKRDSILTPIGYT
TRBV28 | ASRDQTGAGNTIY
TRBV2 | AGERDTNYNEQF
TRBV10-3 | AIRGGVNTEAF
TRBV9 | ASSGGGHPEQY
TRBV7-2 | ASSPQGDRKAF
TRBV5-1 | ASSWTSGGDYEQY
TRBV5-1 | ASSLTVTDTQY
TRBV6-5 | ASSGGTGRGETQY
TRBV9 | ASSPGPGGGETQY
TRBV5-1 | ASSWGTGLGYT
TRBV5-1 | ASSSDPGGLDTQY